This record covers a single T cell receptor (beta chain). The sample is drawn from a study of T cell clones after liver transplantation. In the study overall: Immunosuppression withdrawal was tried within 2 years after liver transplantation in this trial. Without induction therapy, subjects received standard immunosuppression until 12-24 months post-transplant.

TCRdb's copy holds only in-frame clones and misses some; the assay was immunoSEQ multiplex PCR. The sample lists approximately 65,000 clones, about 91% occurring once. The CDR3 runs to 14 residues. Germline assignment: CDR1 SGHRS and CDR2 YFSETQ. V lost 1 base to trimming and J lost 8 bases, with 15 bases between them. The chain carries TRBV5-1 and TRBJ1-1; no definite D call. This clonotype originated in a human patient who received a liver transplant. The graft donor may have given rise to some T cells. The sample in question was CD4+ T cells from blood, obtained less than 27 months after liver transplant. CDR3 sequence (DNA): TGCGCCAGCAGCTTGCGCGCCTCCTCTCAAGAAGCTTTCTTT. Translation gives CASSLRASSQEAFF.